The rows below give T cell receptor beta chains drawn from one sample of a study of CD8+ T cells in alopecia areata. The protocol was immunoSEQ multiplex PCR, while the TCRdb copy is restricted to in-frame clones and leaves out a portion. The profile shows fewer than 200,000 clones, about 60% of them singletons. This specimen consisted of CD4+ T cells sorted from blood, obtained at week 0. The receptors were sampled from a human donor with alopecia areata. Each CDR3 is given with its conserved first and last residue. A D gene is named only where the DNA matches it firmly. Clone size is stated in some rows and not others, as once, few, many or a class when expanded.

V gene: TRBV9; clone size: -; J gene: TRBJ2-5; D gene: TRBD1; CDR3 DNA: TGTGCCACCAACCGGGACAGGGGGGATGAGACCCAGTACTTC; CDR3 protein: CATNRDRGDETQYF
V gene: TRBV29-1; clone size: few; J gene: TRBJ1-4; D gene: -; CDR3 DNA: TGCAGCGTCGATCTGGAGGAAAAACTGTTTTTT; CDR3 protein: CSVDLEEKLFF
V gene: TRBV30; clone size: -; J gene: TRBJ1-5; D gene: -; CDR3 DNA: TGTGCCTGGTCTGGGAACGATCAGCCCCAGCATTTT; CDR3 protein: CAWSGNDQPQHF
V gene: TRBV29-1; clone size: -; J gene: TRBJ1-5; D gene: -; CDR3 DNA: TGCAGCGTAGGGGTTAGCAATCAGCCCCAGCATTTT; CDR3 protein: CSVGVSNQPQHF
V gene: TRBV11-2; clone size: -; J gene: TRBJ2-1; D gene: TRBD1; CDR3 DNA: TGTGCCAGCAGCTTGGGACAGAACAATGAGCAGTTCTTC; CDR3 protein: CASSLGQNNEQFF
V gene: TRBV10-3; clone size: once; J gene: TRBJ2-3; D gene: TRBD1; CDR3 DNA: TGTGCCATCCTACAGGGGTTATACACAGATACGCAGTATTTT; CDR3 protein: CAILQGLYTDTQYF
V gene: TRBV7-8; clone size: -; J gene: TRBJ2-1; D gene: -; CDR3 DNA: TGTGCCAGCAGCTTACCCCTGACAGTCAACAATGAGCAGTTCTTC; CDR3 protein: CASSLPLTVNNEQFF
V gene: TRBV9; clone size: -; J gene: TRBJ1-2; D gene: -; CDR3 DNA: TGTGCCAGCAGCGTAGAGGTTGGCTACACCTTC; CDR3 protein: CASSVEVGYTF
V gene: TRBV29-1; clone size: few; J gene: TRBJ2-5; D gene: -; CDR3 DNA: TGCAGCGTTGATGCTCCGGGGTACTTC; CDR3 protein: CSVDAPGYF
V gene: TRBV25-1; clone size: -; J gene: TRBJ2-5; D gene: -; CDR3 DNA: TGTGCCAGCAGTCGGGGGGCCAAAGAGACCCAGTACTTC; CDR3 protein: CASSRGAKETQYF
V gene: TRBV29-1; clone size: -; J gene: TRBJ1-2; D gene: TRBD1; CDR3 DNA: TGCAGCGCCTTGGACAGGGAGGGCCATGGCTACACCTTC; CDR3 protein: CSALDREGHGYTF
V gene: TRBV25-1; clone size: -; J gene: TRBJ2-5; D gene: TRBD2; CDR3 DNA: TGTGCCAGCAGTGGTGCGGGGGTCCAGACCCAGTACTTC; CDR3 protein: CASSGAGVQTQYF
V gene: TRBV29-1; clone size: once; J gene: TRBJ2-5; D gene: -; CDR3 DNA: TGCAGCGTAAGACTAGTAGGGGAGACCCAGTACTTC; CDR3 protein: CSVRLVGETQYF
V gene: TRBV29-1; clone size: -; J gene: TRBJ1-1; D gene: TRBD1; CDR3 DNA: TGCAGCGTTGAGGTTCAGGGGGGGGTAACCACTGAAGCTTTCTTT; CDR3 protein: CSVEVQGGVTTEAFF
V gene: TRBV15; clone size: -; J gene: TRBJ2-1; D gene: -; CDR3 DNA: TGTGCCACCAGCAGAGATAAGCGGCGCTACAATGAGCAGTTCTTC; CDR3 protein: CATSRDKRRYNEQFF
V gene: TRBV5-1; clone size: -; J gene: TRBJ1-1; D gene: -; CDR3 DNA: TGCGCCAGCAGCCCCGGACGGGGGATGGAAACTGAAGCTTTCTTT; CDR3 protein: CASSPGRGMETEAFF
V gene: TRBV7-8; clone size: -; J gene: TRBJ2-6; D gene: -; CDR3 DNA: TGTGCCAGCAGCCCCGGCGCCGGGGACACCTCGTTTCGGGGGGCCAACGTCCTGACTTTC; CDR3 protein: CASSPGAGDTSFRGANVLTF
V gene: TRBV30; clone size: -; J gene: TRBJ2-5; D gene: TRBD1; CDR3 DNA: TGTGCCTGGAGTGCCCCCCGGACAGGGCCAGAGACCCAGTACTTC; CDR3 protein: CAWSAPRTGPETQYF
V gene: TRBV4-2; clone size: -; J gene: TRBJ2-4; D gene: TRBD2; CDR3 DNA: TGTGCCAGCAGCCAAGATACGGAGCGGGGTCTAGCCAAAAACATTCAGTACTTC; CDR3 protein: CASSQDTERGLAKNIQYF
V gene: TRBV4-2; clone size: -; J gene: TRBJ2-5; D gene: -; CDR3 DNA: TGTGCCAGCAGCCAGACCGTGGCTAGCCGGGAGACCCAGTACTTC; CDR3 protein: CASSQTVASRETQYF
V gene: TRBV5-1; clone size: -; J gene: TRBJ1-1; D gene: -; CDR3 DNA: TGCGCCAGCAGCTTAAAAGGACAACCGAACACTGAAGCTTTCTTT; CDR3 protein: CASSLKGQPNTEAFF
V gene: TRBV5-1; clone size: few; J gene: TRBJ2-2; D gene: TRBD1; CDR3 DNA: TGCGCCAGCAGCTTGGACGGGACAGGAAACACCGGGGAGCTGTTTTTT; CDR3 protein: CASSLDGTGNTGELFF
V gene: TRBV2; clone size: once; J gene: TRBJ2-7; D gene: -; CDR3 DNA: TGTGCCAGCTCACAGGATTTGGTCCTCCAGACCTACGAGCAGTACTTC; CDR3 protein: CASSQDLVLQTYEQYF
V gene: TRBV29-1; clone size: few; J gene: TRBJ1-2; D gene: -; CDR3 DNA: TGCAGCGTTGAAGATGAGGGGGGGCAGGGCGTAGGCTACACCTTC; CDR3 protein: CSVEDEGGQGVGYTF
V gene: TRBV2; clone size: few; J gene: TRBJ2-7; D gene: -; CDR3 DNA: TGTGCCAGCTCCACGGACCTACGAGAGCAGTACTTC; CDR3 protein: CASSTDLREQYF
V gene: TRBV19; clone size: -; J gene: TRBJ1-5; D gene: TRBD1; CDR3 DNA: TGTGCCAGTAGTCTCAGGACAGGGAGTTATAGCAATCAGCCCCAGCATTTT; CDR3 protein: CASSLRTGSYSNQPQHF
V gene: TRBV7-9; clone size: -; J gene: TRBJ1-4; D gene: TRBD1; CDR3 DNA: TGTGCCAGCAGCACGGGACAGGGGAATGAAAAACTGTTTTTT; CDR3 protein: CASSTGQGNEKLFF
V gene: TRBV5-4; clone size: -; J gene: TRBJ2-5; D gene: TRBD1; CDR3 DNA: TGTGCCAGCAGCTTACAGGGGGCGCGAGAGACCCAGTACTTC; CDR3 protein: CASSLQGARETQYF
V gene: TRBV7-9; clone size: -; J gene: TRBJ2-3; D gene: -; CDR3 DNA: TGTGCCAGCAGCTCCACGACTCATTACACAGATACGCAGTATTTT; CDR3 protein: CASSSTTHYTDTQYF
V gene: TRBV7-8; clone size: -; J gene: TRBJ1-5; D gene: -; CDR3 DNA: TGTGCCAGCAGCTTAGGCCCCCCGGGGGCGAGCAATCAGCCCCAGCATTTT; CDR3 protein: CASSLGPPGASNQPQHF
V gene: TRBV2; clone size: -; J gene: TRBJ1-6; D gene: -; CDR3 DNA: TGTGCCAGCAGTGAGGGCAGGGTAAATTCACCCCTCCACTTT; CDR3 protein: CASSEGRVNSPLHF
V gene: TRBV6-1; clone size: few; J gene: TRBJ1-5; D gene: TRBD1; CDR3 DNA: TGTGCCAGCAGTGAACTGCAGGGGGCTAGCAATCAGCCCCAGCATTTT; CDR3 protein: CASSELQGASNQPQHF
V gene: TRBV30; clone size: -; J gene: TRBJ2-5; D gene: -; CDR3 DNA: TGTGCCTGGAGTGTCAGGGCGGCCCAGTACTTC; CDR3 protein: CAWSVRAAQYF
V gene: TRBV29-1; clone size: -; J gene: TRBJ2-2; D gene: -; CDR3 DNA: TGCAGCGTCCTTCCGGGTAGGGGGACCGCGAACACCGGGGAGCTGTTTTTT; CDR3 protein: CSVLPGRGTANTGELFF
V gene: TRBV5-1; clone size: -; J gene: TRBJ2-3; D gene: -; CDR3 DNA: TGCGCCAGCAGCTTGGTAGATATGCTTACAGATACGCAGTATTTT; CDR3 protein: CASSLVDMLTDTQYF
V gene: TRBV5-1; clone size: few; J gene: TRBJ2-7; D gene: TRBD1; CDR3 DNA: TGCGCCAGCAGCCCCCGGACAGGGGCGATATACGAGCAGTACTTC; CDR3 protein: CASSPRTGAIYEQYF
V gene: TRBV29-1; clone size: -; J gene: TRBJ2-7; D gene: -; CDR3 DNA: TGCAGCGTTGGGGGTAATGGGGACTACGAGCAGTACTTC; CDR3 protein: CSVGGNGDYEQYF
V gene: TRBV5-4; clone size: -; J gene: TRBJ2-3; D gene: -; CDR3 DNA: TGTGCCAGCAGCTTGGGGGCCTGGGCGGGCACAGATACGCAGTATTTT; CDR3 protein: CASSLGAWAGTDTQYF
V gene: TRBV19; clone size: -; J gene: TRBJ1-2; D gene: -; CDR3 DNA: TGTGCCAGTAGTATCGGTGCGGACTATGGCTACACCTTC; CDR3 protein: CASSIGADYGYTF